A single sample gave rise to the 17 T cell receptor beta chains below, sequenced in a study of shared T cell receptors in the human thymus. Here immunoSEQ multiplex PCR was the method, and the copy in TCRdb shows in-frame clones only, minus some. The sample contains hundreds of thousands of clones, approximately 95% of which appear only once. Sequencing input: thymocytes. The receptors shown here come from a human donor.

The chain employs TRBV18 and TRBJ2-7; TRBD1 matches 7 bases. Germline trimming cut 6 bases from V and 1 base from J; bases unmatched to any gene: 3. In germline, CDR1 is KGHSH, CDR2 LQKENI. There are 13 residues in the CDR3. CDR3 DNA: TGTGCCAGCTCTAGGACAGGTTCCTACGAGCAGTACTTC. This sequence encodes CASSRTGSYEQYF.

Written as DNA, the CDR3 is TGTGCCAGCAGCTTGGGCGTCCGGAGCACAGATACGCAGTATTTT. Protein product: CASSLGVRSTDTQYF. The chain has TRBV5-6 and TRBJ2-3, with D hard to call. With 0 bases removed from V and 0 bases from J, the gap between germline ends came to 8 bases. The germline CDR1 and CDR2 sequences are SGHDT and YYEEEE. The CDR3 loop spans 15 amino acids. The whole variable domain, remainder taken from reference TRBV5-6 and TRBJ2-3, is DAGVTQSPTHLIKTRGQQVTLRCSPKSGHDTVSWYQQALGQGPQFIFQYYEEEERQRGNFPDRFSGHQFPNYSSELNVNALLLGDSALYLCASSLGVRSTDTQYFGPGTRLTVL.

The chain recombines TRBV18 with TRBJ2-3; no reliable D call. CDR3 length: 14 residues. V was trimmed by 4 bases and J by 3 bases, leaving 11 bases between them. Germline-derived CDR1 and CDR2 are KGHSH and LQKENI. In DNA form, the CDR3 reads TGTGCCAGCTCACATAAGGCAGTAACAGATACGCAGTATTTT. Its protein product is CASSHKAVTDTQYF.

This clone was seen just once. V and J are TRBV6-1 and TRBJ1-2, with D unresolved. CDR1 is MNHNS, CDR2 SASEGT, per germline. V lost 6 bases to trimming and J lost 2 bases, with 13 bases between them. This CDR3 is 14 amino acids long. For the CDR3, the DNA is TGTGCCAGCAGGGATGACGGCGACAACTATGGCTACACCTTC. As protein: CASRDDGDNYGYTF.

The chain is built from TRBV6-1 and TRBJ1-4, with D unclear. This CDR3 spans 14 amino acids. Germline assignment: CDR1 MNHNS and CDR2 SASEGT. V was cut by 0 bases and J by 5 bases, with 7 bases left in between. The CDR3 DNA is TGTGCCAGCAGTGAAGCCTCGCAGAATGAAAAACTGTTTTTT. Protein product: CASSEASQNEKLFF.

On this clone itself: The junction departs from the called germline gene at one end, perhaps through a read error. This chain joins TRBV25-1 and TRBJ2-4; 9 positions agree with TRBD1. The germline gives CDR1 MGHDK, CDR2 SYGVNS. The CDR3 is 14 residues long. The CDR3 spells CANSAMGQGNIQYF. The CDR3 nucleotides are TGTGCCAACAGTGCGATGGGACAGGGAAACATTCAGTACTTC.

This sequence joins TRBV10-3 and TRBJ2-6; TRBD1 matches 7 bases. The length of the CDR3 is 16 residues. Germline CDR1 is ENHRY and CDR2 is SYGVKD. V lost 1 base, J lost 6 bases, and 6 bases stayed unmatched. CDR3 DNA: TGTGCCATCAGTGAGTACAGGGGTCTGAAGGCCAACGTCCTGACTTTC. Translation: CAISEYRGLKANVLTF.

The V call is TRBV7-2, the J call TRBJ2-1; the match to TRBD2 covers 7 bases. In germline, CDR1 is SGHTA, CDR2 FQGNSA. J was trimmed by 6 bases and V by 5 bases; bases with no gene match: 10. This CDR3 spans 15 amino acids. DNA of the CDR3: TGTGCCAGCAGCACTTGGAGGCGGGAGAGCAATGAGCAGTTCTTC. It translates to CASSTWRRESNEQFF.

CDR3 in DNA: TGTGCCAGCAGCTTGAAGGCCTTTTCGGAAAAAAGGGGCAATCAGCCCCAGCATTTT. Its translation is CASSLKAFSEKRGNQPQHF. V is TRBV5-6 and J is TRBJ1-5; D unclear. V lost 1 base and J lost 2, with 22 bases in between. CDR3 length: 19 residues. In germline, CDR1 is SGHDT, CDR2 YYEEEE.

CDR3 nucleotides: TGTGCCAGCAGCTCCCTGGCAGCGGGAAGGGGGGACACCGGGGAGCTGTTTTTT. Translation gives CASSSLAAGRGDTGELFF. The chain recombines TRBV11-2 with TRBJ2-2, with D possibly matching TRBD2 (7 bases). The V and J ends lost 4 bases and 3 bases respectively, with 21 bases between them. The length of the CDR3 is 18 residues. CDR1 and CDR2 (germline): SGHAT, FQNNGV.

The chain recombines TRBV19 with TRBJ2-1, with 8 bases that match TRBD2. There are 16 residues in the CDR3. From germline, CDR1 is LNHDA and CDR2 SQIVND (reference sequence). V shed 6 bases and J 4 bases; nucleotides not matched to a gene: 11. CDR3 loop: CASRREGGRWYNEQFF. The CDR3 nucleotides read TGTGCCAGTAGACGGGAGGGGGGCCGCTGGTACAATGAGCAGTTCTTC.

This chain connects TRBV7-9 to TRBJ1-4, with 9 bases identical to TRBD1. The CDR3 sequence is 12 residues long. Per the germline V gene, CDR1 is SEHNR and CDR2 is FQNEAQ (reference sequence). V trimming: 8 bases; J trimming: 8 bases; junction bases outside the gene matches: 3. This CDR3 reads CASHRGREKLFF. The CDR3, as DNA: TGTGCCAGCCACAGGGGGCGAGAAAAACTGTTTTTT.

The rearrangement links TRBV7-3 to TRBJ2-1; TRBD2 matches 10 bases. After removal of 4 bases from V and 5 bases from J, the junction contained 11 bases not matched to a gene. This CDR3 contains 17 residues. Per germline, CDR1 SGHTA and CDR2 FQGTGA. The CDR3 loop reads CASSSRLAGLKNNEQFF. The DNA for the CDR3 is TGTGCCAGCAGCTCTAGACTAGCGGGCCTTAAAAACAATGAGCAGTTCTTC.

The chain employs TRBV19 and TRBJ1-5; D remains unclear. With 3 bases removed from V and 2 bases from J, the gap between germline ends came to 17 bases. Looked up from germline, CDR1 is LNHDA and CDR2 is SQIVND (reference sequence). CDR3 length equals 17 residues. This chain's CDR3 is CASSMKRVPMGNQPQHF. CDR3 nucleotides: TGTGCCAGTAGTATGAAGAGGGTACCTATGGGCAATCAGCCCCAGCATTTT.

The chain links TRBV5-1 to TRBJ2-7; D might be TRBD2 (5 bases). CDR3 length equals 15 residues. Germline assignment: CDR1 SGHRS and CDR2 YFSETQ. V dropped 0 bases and J dropped 4 bases, with 14 bases sitting between them. CDR3 region: CASSLESRAMYEQYF. CDR3 in DNA: TGCGCCAGCAGCTTGGAGTCGCGGGCAATGTACGAGCAGTACTTC. The full variable domain, in which reference TRBV5-1 and TRBJ2-7 provide the parts outside the CDR3, is KAGVTQTPRYLIKTRGQQVTLSCSPISGHRSVSWYQQTPGQGLQFLFEYFSETQRNKGNFPGRFSGRQFSNSRSEMNVSTLELGDSALYLCASSLESRAMYEQYFGPGTRLTVT.

This chain links TRBV29-1 with TRBJ2-1; 12 bases map to TRBD2. Looked up from germline, CDR1 is SQVTM and CDR2 is ANQGSEA. V lost 4 bases to trimming and J lost 1 base; unmatched junction nucleotides: 5. The CDR3 is 16 amino acids. CDR3 sequence (DNA): TGCAGCGTTGTCGGGGGGACTAGCGGGTCCTACAATGAGCAGTTCTTC. It codes for CSVVGGTSGSYNEQFF.

V usage is TRBV7-2 and J usage is TRBJ1-1; D is possibly TRBD1 (6 bases). The V gene lost 7 bases and the J gene lost 11 bases, with 14 bases spanning the gap. CDR3 size: 11 residues. Germline CDR1 SGHTA, CDR2 FQGNSA. DNA for the CDR3: TGTGCCAGCACCTCAGGGGCTCGGGCTTTCTTT. It specifies CASTSGARAFF.